The T cell receptor beta chain under discussion was sequenced for a study of T cell responses to AZD1222 COVID-19 vaccine. Overall study results and limits: Just six AZD1222 recipients tested seropositive at baseline. Researchers report vaccine-associated CD4 TCRs spanning spike, with dominance at 160-218 and 743-854. Repertoires were sampled only after the peak T cell response. Among the donors, most were white British and more were female, and clonal diversity was possibly underestimated.

Germline V gene sequence: CDR1 MNHEY, CDR2 SMNVEV (reference sequence). The J segment lost 4 bases and the V segment lost 6 bases, leaving 2 bases of the junction unmatched. The CDR3 extends over 12 amino acids. Concerning this clone: Its matching antigen is unknown.

Only in-frame clones appear in the TCRdb table, and some are missing; sequencing was by immunoSEQ multiplex PCR. The repertoire holds about 220,000 clones, with 90% to 95% as singletons. This TCR derives from an adult in good health. The starting material was peripheral blood, obtained on day 0 of MenACWY control vaccination. This chain joins TRBV27 and TRBJ1-2, with 7 bases aligning to TRBD1. The CDR3 coding sequence is TGTGCCAGCAGGAGGACAGGCTATGGCTACACCTTC. Translating gives CASRRTGYGYTF.